This TCR beta chain was sequenced during a study of OX40 agonist ivuxolimab in advanced cancers. This clone was counted a single time. The junction departs from germline at one end; a sequencing error may be responsible. Germline CDR1 is MGHRA and CDR2 is YSYEKL. The CDR3 spans 15 residues. Some clones are missing from TCRdb's copy, which holds only in-frame ones; the method was immunoSEQ multiplex PCR. The sample includes tens of thousands of clones, 88% of them seen just once. V gene TRBV4-1 combines with J gene TRBJ1-1; no firm D call. The TCR comes from an adult with an advanced solid tumor such as melanoma, head and neck, liver or kidney cancer. Specimen: CD4+ or CD8+ T cells sorted from blood, collected in a trial of the OX40 agonist ivuxolimab. In DNA, the CDR3 is TGCGCCAGCAGCCAAGGGCCAGCCATGAACACTGAAACTTTCTTT. It translates to CASSQGPAMNTETFF.